The entry below describes one T cell receptor beta chain. This clone was counted a few times. The antigen it recognizes is unknown. It has no much larger one-base neighbor in the sample; base qualities were not kept. TCRbeta CDR3 regions were amplified from genomic DNA using the immunoSEQ Assay, a bias-controlled multiplex PCR. The original methods were these. Within the assay, amplification of reference gene primers was used to estimate how many nucleated cells each sample contained. To quantify the absolute abundance of each unique TCRbeta CDR3 rearrangement, sequence reads were collapsed and filtered. Productive Simpson clonality was computed per sample as the square root of Simpson's diversity index over productive rearrangements. TCRdb provides this immuneACCESS table in a form limited to in-frame rearrangements. Some clones are lacking; in checked studies, under half of them reflect an unresolved V gene, and why the rest are absent is not known. That table furnishes V, J and clone size, whereas the DNA furnished D and trimming. The sample profile shows approximately 150,000 clones; 79% of them were found once. 7% to 9% of the sample is in the top ten clones.

Each collaborating institution followed its own protocols to collect whole blood in K2EDTA tubes. For TCRbeta analysis, collaborators shipped samples in one of three forms: frozen whole blood, isolated PBMCs, or DNA extracted from either of those sample types. The CDR3 starts with the cysteine, ends with the phenylalanine, and has 17 residues. Solely the CDR3 DNA is kept, with 51 bases framed from the first base. The germline V gene encodes CDR1 SGHNT and CDR2 YYREEE (reference sequence). V ends up 4 bases short and J 6 bases short, with an unmatched junction base count of 10. These data come from a study of blood T cell repertoires in COVID-19 (dated by TCRdb to the early 2020s). Broadly, across the study: The collaborator samples originated in the United States, Italy and Spain and spanned the acute and convalescent phases of COVID-19. The material from the prospective study consisted of cDNA or gDNA derived from T cells, B-cell-depleted T cells, or PBMCs. Deeply sampled blood TCRbeta repertoires from subjects exposed to, actively infected with, or recovered from COVID-19 were included in the dataset. The repertoires were released in a freely available public database meant as a resource for research on the immune response to SARS-CoV-2. The samples were drawn from the first 160 participants of the ongoing ImmuneRACE study and from 950 to 1,500 subjects provided by 6 global collaborators. Nearly every sample came with metadata listing a de-identified subject ID, COVID-19 status, age in years and sex. Where HLA class I and class II types were available, the types were taken from metadata supplied by the sample provider, not from assay-based typing.

Results the study describes overall, beyond this receptor: How much clinical and demographic metadata was included differed by source and by participant, and the metadata was provided uncurated.

This clonotype was sampled from a man between 50 and 59 years old with active or convalescent COVID-19. The chain was built from TRBV5-4 and TRBJ2-1, and TRBD2 aligns with 13 junction nucleotides. Sequenced material: peripheral blood. For the CDR3, the sequence is CASSPTSGRARGNEQFF. The DNA is TGTGCCAGCAGCCCCACTAGCGGGAGGGCCCGGGGCAATGAGCAGTTCTTC. The full variable domain, with segments outside the CDR3 supplied by the reference TRBV5-4 and TRBJ2-1 proteins, appears as ETGVTQSPTHLIKTRGQQVTLRCSSQSGHNTVSWYQQALGQGPQFIFQYYREEENGRGNFPPRFSGLQFPNYSSELNVNALELDDSALYLCASSPTSGRARGNEQFFGPGTRLTVL.